This passage covers 17 T cell receptor beta chains from one sample sequenced in a study. TCRdb processed the 5' RACE reads anew with MiXCR; each CDR3 protein has one entry. The table has fewer than 65,000 distinct CDR3 sequences, nearly 30% seen once. What was sequenced was tumor-infiltrating naive CD4+ T cells sorted from the breast tumor. Subset specified: naive CD4+ T cells, CD4+CD45RA+CD25-. Receptor source: a female donor with breast cancer.

J is TRBJ2-3 and V is TRBV7-9, with 9 nucleotides matching TRBD1. V lost 5 bases and J lost 2; bases outside the gene matches: 5. The CDR3 runs to 15 residues. Germline values: CDR1 SEHNR, CDR2 FQNEAQ (reference sequence). The DNA for the CDR3 is TGTGCCAGCAGCCTGTACAGGGGGCACACAGATACGCAGTATTTT. Its translation: CASSLYRGHTDTQYF. Complete variable domain (other parts from reference TRBV7-9 and TRBJ2-3): DTGVSQNPRHKITKRGQNVTFRCDPISEHNRLYWYRQTLGQGPEFLTYFQNEAQLEKSRLLSDRFSAERPKGSFSTLEIQRTEQGDSAMYLCASSLYRGHTDTQYFGPGTRLTVL.

In its sample, this clonotype was seen many times. The chain links TRBV9 to TRBJ2-7; D gene uncertain. From germline, CDR1 is SGDLS and CDR2 YYNGEE. Trimming cost V 7 bases and J 4 bases, with 9 bases left between them. This CDR3 has 11 amino acids. CDR3 DNA sequence: TGTGCCAGCGGCAATTTATACGAGCAGTACTTC. This codes for CASGNLYEQYF. The full variable domain, its missing parts supplied by reference TRBV9 and TRBJ2-7, is DSGVTQTPKHLITATGQRVTLRCSPRSGDLSVYWYQQSLDQGLQFLIQYYNGEERAKGNILERFSAQQFPDLHSELNLSSLELGDSALYFCASGNLYEQYFGPGTRLTVT.

This clonotype was counted ten times or more. The V gene is TRBV9, the J gene TRBJ2-7; 10 positions agree with TRBD1. This CDR3 comprises 15 residues. Per germline, CDR1 SGDLS and CDR2 YYNGEE. V was clipped by 3 bases and J by 0 bases; unmatched bases: 3. CDR3 region: CASSAGTGDSYEQYF. The CDR3 DNA follows: TGTGCCAGCAGCGCCGGGACAGGGGACTCCTACGAGCAGTACTTC.

A few counts support this clonotype. This chain links TRBV6-1 with TRBJ2-1; 7 positions agree with TRBD1. Trimming took 6 bases from V and 9 from J; bases not matched to a gene: 5. This CDR3 comprises 12 residues. Germline CDR1 and CDR2: MNHNS and SASEGT. CDR3 DNA: TGTGCCAGCAGGACTACAGGGGCTGAGCAGTTCTTC. This gives the protein CASRTTGAEQFF.

J is TRBJ2-2 and V is TRBV5-1; 9 nucleotides match TRBD2. V was clipped by 2 bases and J by 6 bases; unmatched bases: 11. CDR1 and CDR2 (germline): SGHRS, YFSETQ. This CDR3 has 17 amino acids. CDR3 residues: CASSLGMRAGGSGELFF. The CDR3 bases are TGCGCCAGCAGCTTAGGGATGCGAGCGGGAGGTTCCGGGGAGCTGTTTTTT.

Regarding this clonotype: At one end the junction does not follow the germline gene, possibly because of a read error. The rearrangement uses TRBV6-5 and TRBJ2-6; weak D call: TRBD1 (5 bases). Germline V gene lookup returns CDR1 MNHEY and CDR2 SVGAGI. The length of the CDR3 is 17 residues. CDR3 in amino acids: CASSYDRPFSGANVLTF. CDR3 in DNA: TGTGCCAGCAGTTACGACAGACCGTTCTCTGGGGCCAACGTCCTAACTTTC.

The genes are TRBV20-1 and TRBJ2-1; 11 nucleotides line up with TRBD1. Germline CDR1 reads DFQATT; CDR2 reads SNEGSKA (reference sequence). With V trimmed by 2 bases and J by 8 bases, 11 bases remained unmatched. This CDR3 is built from 16 residues. CDR3 nucleotides: TGCAGTGCTAGATCCCCAGGACAGGGGGCGTCTGATGAGCAGTTCTTC. It encodes CSARSPGQGASDEQFF.

This chain connects TRBV6-5 to TRBJ1-5; a weak D match, TRBD1 (6 bases). Germline loops: CDR1 MNHEY, CDR2 SVGAGI. The CDR3 is 15 residues long. The ends were cut back, 9 bases at V and 3 bases at J, with 18 bases in the middle. DNA for the CDR3: TGTGCCAGTAGAGAGGGGGGAATCGCCAATCAGCCCCAGCATTTT. Amino acids: CASREGGIANQPQHF.

The gene calls are TRBV7-9 and TRBJ1-1; D uncertain. This CDR3 is built from 11 residues. Deletions cut 7 bases from V and 5 bases from J, with 8 bases between. Germline assignment: CDR1 SEHNR and CDR2 FQNEAQ (reference sequence). CDR3 in amino acids: CASTRGTEAFF. DNA of the CDR3: TGTGCCAGCACCCGCGGGACTGAAGCTTTCTTT.

This clonotype came up a few times. The J gene is TRBJ1-2, the V gene TRBV7-8; possibly TRBD1 for D (5 bases). Germline CDR1 reads SGHVS; CDR2 reads FQNEAQ. V gave up 7 bases and J gave up 2 bases, with 20 bases separating them. The CDR3 spans 16 residues. CDR3 sequence reads: CASTGRGRRTNYGYTF. The CDR3 DNA sequence: TGTGCCAGCACGGGCCGGGGCAGACGGACCAACTATGGCTACACCTTC.

Judged by abundance, this clonotype is medium-sized. The chain employs TRBV20-1 and TRBJ2-5; the D gene is possibly TRBD1 (6 bases). Germline CDR1 is DFQATT and CDR2 is SNEGSKA (reference sequence). Between the trimmed V and J ends, which lost 5 bases and 2 bases, there was a span of 18 bases. There are 15 residues in the CDR3. CDR3 amino acids: CSALSTGSGQETQYF. The CDR3 DNA follows: TGCAGTGCTCTCTCAACAGGGTCGGGTCAAGAGACCCAGTACTTC.

V gene TRBV5-5 combines with J gene TRBJ1-4; no clear D. V lost 4 bases and J lost 8, with 18 bases in between. Germline CDR1 is SGHKS and CDR2 is YYEKEE (reference sequence). The CDR3 consists of 15 residues. CDR3 sequence reads: CASSREGIGGEKLFF. CDR3 in DNA: TGTGCCAGCAGCCGGGAAGGGATAGGAGGAGAAAAACTGTTTTTT.

This clonotype is deemed medium-sized. This chain uses TRBV20-1 with TRBJ2-3, with 11 bases matching TRBD2. V lost 6 bases, J lost 3 bases, and 8 bases stayed unmatched. The CDR3 totals 15 residues. CDR1 is DFQATT, CDR2 SNEGSKA, per germline (reference sequence). The CDR3, as DNA: TGCAGTGCAAAGACCTCTAGCGGGAGGACAGATACGCAGTATTTT. This encodes CSAKTSSGRTDTQYF.

In this sample, this clonotype turned up a few times. V gene TRBV11-2 combines with J gene TRBJ2-4; D is ambiguous. Trimming shortened V by 0 bases and J by 5 bases, and 5 bases separated the two germline ends. This CDR3 is built from 13 residues. CDR1 and CDR2 from the germline V gene are SGHAT and FQNNGV. As DNA, the CDR3 is TGTGCCAGCAGCTTAGATCTCCAAAACATTCAGTACTTC. This codes for CASSLDLQNIQYF.

This chain uses TRBV5-1 with TRBJ2-3; the match to TRBD1 covers 10 bases. Germline-derived CDR1 and CDR2 are SGHRS and YFSETQ. The length of the CDR3 is 15 residues. V dropped 2 bases and J dropped 6; count of bases not matched to a gene: 6. The CDR3 DNA follows: TGCGCCAGCAGCTTCTGGACAGGGGGAGGGGATACGCAGTATTTT. This translates into CASSFWTGGGDTQYF.

This clonotype has a handful of counts. This rearrangement joins TRBV6-6 to TRBJ1-2; D gene uncertain. The V gene's germline CDR1 is MNHNY and CDR2 SVGAGI (reference sequence). Trimming took off 8 bases at V and 2 bases at J, with 15 bases between the two ends. The length of the CDR3 is 14 residues. DNA for the CDR3: TGTGCCAGCGGGGAAGGAGACGGAAACTATGGCTACACCTTC. Its translation is CASGEGDGNYGYTF.

In this sample, this clonotype turned up a few times. The genes are TRBV6-5 and TRBJ2-7, with 10 positions matching TRBD1. The CDR3 has 13 residues. V was pared by 7 bases and J by 7 bases, with 7 bases of the junction left unmatched. Germline values: CDR1 MNHEY, CDR2 SVGAGI. CDR3 bases: TGTGCCAGCACCAGACAGGGGGCACGGGAGCAGTACTTC. Its protein is CASTRQGAREQYF.